The table lists the clone carrying this TCR beta chain with a few counts. With 60 Vbeta and 13 Jbeta primers, the PCR was carried out. The protocol was immunoSEQ multiplex PCR, while the TCRdb copy is restricted to in-frame clones and leaves out a portion. The table shows about 88,000 clones, with around four fifths occurring only once. The data were obtained in a study of cytomegalovirus exposure and HLA in healthy donors. The CDR3 contains 15 residues. The germline CDR1 and CDR2 sequences are SGHAT and FQNNGV. The trim removed 3 bases at V and 2 bases at J, leaving 2 bases unmatched. The chain recombines TRBV11-2 with TRBJ2-3, with TRBD2 identical over 10 bases. This sequence originates from a middle-aged woman in good health and CMV-seronegative. The material sequenced was PBMCs. CDR3 in DNA: TGTGCCAGCAGCTTTAGCGGGGGGTACACAGATACGCAGTATTTT. This translates into CASSFSGGYTDTQYF.